The present entry profiles one TCR beta chain with its context. This record belongs to a study of blood T cell repertoires in COVID-19. Sequencing used immunoSEQ multiplex PCR; TCRdb keeps in-frame clones, though not all of them. The table shows about 230,000 clones, with about nine tenths occurring only once. Germline values: CDR1 SEHNR, CDR2 FQNEAQ (reference sequence). CDR3 length: 14 amino acids. V trimming: 4 bases; J trimming: 6 bases; junction bases outside the gene matches: 6. The V call is TRBV7-9, the J call TRBJ2-7, with 10 positions matching TRBD1. This sequence was found in a woman aged 55-70 years with acute or convalescent COVID-19. The sequenced material came from peripheral blood. The CDR3 DNA reads TGTGCCAGCAGCTCCCGGGACAGGGGAGGCGAGCAGTACTTC. It encodes CASSSRDRGGEQYF.